The T cell receptor (beta chain) under discussion was sequenced for a study of cytomegalovirus exposure and HLA in healthy donors. In the PCR, 60 Vbeta and 13 Jbeta primers were used. Clones were sequenced by immunoSEQ multiplex PCR, and TCRdb holds only the in-frame ones, with some missing. The repertoire holds approximately 70,000 clones, with around three quarters as singletons. The length of the CDR3 is 12 residues. Germline values: CDR1 GTSNPN, CDR2 SVGIG (reference sequence). The V end was cut by 2 bases, the J end by 7 bases, with 9 bases between. This clone was counted once. Its specificity is not known. Study observations and caveats: A missense DCLRE1C variant was associated with V- and J-gene trimming of TCR beta chains in a later analysis, and an independent cohort replicated the association.

Sequences were obtained from PBMCs. The J gene is TRBJ2-1, the V gene TRBV30; D gene uncertain. The origin of this receptor is a man between 50 and 59 years old in good health and CMV-seronegative. This chain's CDR3 is CAWSFPLNEQFF. The CDR3 region has the DNA TGTGCCTGGAGTTTTCCCTTAAATGAGCAGTTCTTC.